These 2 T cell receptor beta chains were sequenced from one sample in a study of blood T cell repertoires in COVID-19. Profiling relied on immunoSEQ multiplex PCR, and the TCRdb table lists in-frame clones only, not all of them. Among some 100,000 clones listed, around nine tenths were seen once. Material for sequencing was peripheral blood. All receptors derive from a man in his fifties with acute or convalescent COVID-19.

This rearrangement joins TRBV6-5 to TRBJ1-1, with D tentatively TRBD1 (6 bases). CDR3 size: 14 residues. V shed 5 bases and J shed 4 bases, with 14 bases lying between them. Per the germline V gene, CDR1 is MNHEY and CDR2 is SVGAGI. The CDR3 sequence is CASSPTGPTTEAFF. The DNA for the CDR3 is TGTGCCAGCAGTCCGACAGGACCGACCACTGAAGCTTTCTTT.

The CDR3 region has the DNA TGTGCCATCAGTGGCCCAACTAGCGGGAGGGCAAATGAGCAGTTCTTC. This translates into CAISGPTSGRANEQFF. The genes are TRBV10-3 and TRBJ2-1, with 13 positions matching TRBD2. Germline CDR1 reads ENHRY; CDR2 reads SYGVKD. The CDR3 runs 16 residues. V shed 4 bases and J 7 bases; nucleotides not matched to a gene: 7.